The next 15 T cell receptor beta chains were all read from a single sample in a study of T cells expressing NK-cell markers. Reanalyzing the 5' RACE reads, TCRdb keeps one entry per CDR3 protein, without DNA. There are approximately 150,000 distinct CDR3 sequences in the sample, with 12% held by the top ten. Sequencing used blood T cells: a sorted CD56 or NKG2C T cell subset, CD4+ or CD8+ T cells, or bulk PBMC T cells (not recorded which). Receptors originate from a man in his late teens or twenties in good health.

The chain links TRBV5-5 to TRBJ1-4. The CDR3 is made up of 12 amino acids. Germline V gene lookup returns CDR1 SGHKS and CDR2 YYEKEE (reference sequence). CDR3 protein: CASSHSERRGFF.

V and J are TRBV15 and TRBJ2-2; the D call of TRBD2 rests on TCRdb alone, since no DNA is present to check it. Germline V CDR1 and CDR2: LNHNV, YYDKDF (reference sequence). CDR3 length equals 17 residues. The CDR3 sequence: CATSRVAGGIGTGELFF.

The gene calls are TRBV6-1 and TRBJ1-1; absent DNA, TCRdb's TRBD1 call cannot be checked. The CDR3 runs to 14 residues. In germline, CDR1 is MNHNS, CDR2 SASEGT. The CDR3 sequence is CASSPGVGETEAFF.

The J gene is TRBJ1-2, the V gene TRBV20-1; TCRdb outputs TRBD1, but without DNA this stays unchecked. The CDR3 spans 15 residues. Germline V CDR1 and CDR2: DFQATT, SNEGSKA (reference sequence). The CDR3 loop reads CSARYTGFENYGYTF.

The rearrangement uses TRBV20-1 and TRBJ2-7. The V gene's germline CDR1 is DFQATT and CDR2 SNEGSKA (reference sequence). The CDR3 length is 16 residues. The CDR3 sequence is CSARDLSGESSYEQYF.

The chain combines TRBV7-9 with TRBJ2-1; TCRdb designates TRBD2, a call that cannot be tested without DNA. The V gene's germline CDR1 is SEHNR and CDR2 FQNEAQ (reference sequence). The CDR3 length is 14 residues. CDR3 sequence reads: CASSSSRENNEQFF.

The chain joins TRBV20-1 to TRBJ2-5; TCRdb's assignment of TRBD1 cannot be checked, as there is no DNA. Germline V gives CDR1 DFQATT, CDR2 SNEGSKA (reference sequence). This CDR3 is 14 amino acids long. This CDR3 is CSAAGQGGRETQYF.

CDR3 protein: CAWRGIPPYGYTF. V usage is TRBV30 and J usage is TRBJ1-2. The CDR3 consists of 13 residues. CDR1 is GTSNPN and CDR2 is SVGIG in the germline V gene (reference sequence).

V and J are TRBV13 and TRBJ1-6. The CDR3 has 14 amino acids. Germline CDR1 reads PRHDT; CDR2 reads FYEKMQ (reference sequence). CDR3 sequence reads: CASSLSALSSPLHF.

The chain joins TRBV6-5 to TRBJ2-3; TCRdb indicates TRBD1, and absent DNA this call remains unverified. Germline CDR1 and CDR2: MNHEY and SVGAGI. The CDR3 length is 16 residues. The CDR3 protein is CASSYRTDSVTDTQYF.

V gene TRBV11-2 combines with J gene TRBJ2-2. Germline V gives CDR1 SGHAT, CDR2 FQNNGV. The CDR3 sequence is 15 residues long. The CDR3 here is CASSLEVQGTGELFF. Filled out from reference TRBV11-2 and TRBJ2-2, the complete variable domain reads EAGVAQSPRYKIIEKRQSVAFWCNPISGHATLYWYQQILGQGPKLLIQFQNNGVVDDSQLPKDRFSAERLKGVDSTLKIQPAKLEDSAVYLCASSLEVQGTGELFFGEGSRLTVL.

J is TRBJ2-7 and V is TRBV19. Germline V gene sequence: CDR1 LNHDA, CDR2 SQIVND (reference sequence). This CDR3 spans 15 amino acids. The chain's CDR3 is CASSIKDGGSYEQYF.

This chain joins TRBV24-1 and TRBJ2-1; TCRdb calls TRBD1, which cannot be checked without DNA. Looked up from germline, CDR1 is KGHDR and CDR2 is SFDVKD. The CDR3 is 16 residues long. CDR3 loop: CATSDLKGALYNEQFF.

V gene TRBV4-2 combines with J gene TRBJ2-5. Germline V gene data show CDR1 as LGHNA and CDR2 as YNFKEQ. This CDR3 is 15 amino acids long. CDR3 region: CASSQDPGSKETQYF.

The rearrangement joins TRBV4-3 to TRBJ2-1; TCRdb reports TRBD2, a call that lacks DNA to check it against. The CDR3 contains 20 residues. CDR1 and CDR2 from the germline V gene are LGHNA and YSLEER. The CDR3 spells CASSQDAETSGIMRYNEQFF.